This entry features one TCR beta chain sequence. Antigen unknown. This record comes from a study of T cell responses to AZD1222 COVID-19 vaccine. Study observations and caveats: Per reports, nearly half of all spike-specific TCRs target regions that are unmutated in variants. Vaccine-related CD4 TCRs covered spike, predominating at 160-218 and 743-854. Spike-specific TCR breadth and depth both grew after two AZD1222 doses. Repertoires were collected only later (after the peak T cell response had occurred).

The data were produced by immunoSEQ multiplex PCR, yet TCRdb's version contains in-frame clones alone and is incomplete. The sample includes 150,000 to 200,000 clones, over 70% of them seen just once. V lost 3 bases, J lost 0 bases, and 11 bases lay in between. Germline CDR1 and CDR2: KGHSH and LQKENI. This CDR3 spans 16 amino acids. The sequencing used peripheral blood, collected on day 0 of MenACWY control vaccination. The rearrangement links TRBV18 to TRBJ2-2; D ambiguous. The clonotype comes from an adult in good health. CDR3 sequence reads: CASSPSWTANTGELFF. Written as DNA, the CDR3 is TGTGCCAGCTCACCCAGCTGGACCGCGAACACCGGGGAGCTGTTTTTT.